A selection of T cell receptor beta chains follows, all from one sample in a study of blood T cell repertoires in COVID-19. The data were produced by immunoSEQ multiplex PCR, yet TCRdb's version contains in-frame clones alone and is incomplete. Found here are a few hundred thousand clones, approximately 90% of them singletons; the top ten hold around 9%. Specimen: PBMCs or T cells enriched from blood (not recorded which). The receptors here all came from a woman in her late teens or twenties who had recovered from COVID-19. The CDR3 runs from the conserved cysteine through the conserved F or W. Fields, in order: CDR3 DNA, CDR3 protein, J gene, clone size, V gene, D gene. A D gene is named only where the DNA matches it firmly. Size is stated for part of the rows, as once, few or many counts, or as a class when the clone is expanded.

CDR3nt: TGCAGTGTGGGAGGGCGTAATGAGCAGTTCTTC
CDR3aa: CSVGGRNEQFF
j_gene: TRBJ2-1
abundance: -
v_gene: TRBV20-1
d_gene: TRBD2

CDR3nt: TGTGCCTGGAGTGACCCCCTACGACTAGCGGGGGGGCCCCTTATAAGGGAGACCCAGTACTTC
CDR3aa: CAWSDPLRLAGGPLIRETQYF
j_gene: TRBJ2-5
abundance: -
v_gene: TRBV30
d_gene: TRBD2

CDR3nt: TGTGCCAGCAGCCCAGGGGGGTCCTACGAGCAGTACTTC
CDR3aa: CASSPGGSYEQYF
j_gene: TRBJ2-7
abundance: -
v_gene: TRBV9
d_gene: -

CDR3nt: TGTGCCAGCAGCAGCCGGGACAGGGGGTCGAATTCACCCCTCCACTTT
CDR3aa: CASSSRDRGSNSPLHF
j_gene: TRBJ1-6
abundance: -
v_gene: TRBV9
d_gene: TRBD1

CDR3nt: TGTGCCAGCACCGTACAGGGGGCGAGTATTTCACCCCTCCACTTT
CDR3aa: CASTVQGASISPLHF
j_gene: TRBJ1-6
abundance: -
v_gene: TRBV6-6
d_gene: TRBD1

CDR3nt: TGTGCCAGCAGCACACAGAATCAGAATGAGCAGTTCTTC
CDR3aa: CASSTQNQNEQFF
j_gene: TRBJ2-1
abundance: -
v_gene: TRBV5-4
d_gene: -

CDR3nt: TGTGCCAGCAGCTTAGACAGGGCGTATGGCTACACCTTC
CDR3aa: CASSLDRAYGYTF
j_gene: TRBJ1-2
abundance: -
v_gene: TRBV13
d_gene: -

CDR3nt: TGCGCCAGCAGCCAAGAAGGGGGCTATGGCTACACCTTC
CDR3aa: CASSQEGGYGYTF
j_gene: TRBJ1-2
abundance: -
v_gene: TRBV4-3
d_gene: -

CDR3nt: TGTGCCAGCAGTAGCCTGGGACTAGCGGGAGACTACAATGAGCAGTTCTTC
CDR3aa: CASSSLGLAGDYNEQFF
j_gene: TRBJ2-1
abundance: -
v_gene: TRBV27
d_gene: TRBD2

CDR3nt: TGTGCCAGCAGCGCCAGACAGGGCCTAGCGGGAGGACGCACAGATACGCAGTATTTT
CDR3aa: CASSARQGLAGGRTDTQYF
j_gene: TRBJ2-3
abundance: many
v_gene: TRBV7-3
d_gene: TRBD2

CDR3nt: TGTGCCAGCAGCTTAGCGGGCTCTGGGGCCAACGTCCTGACTTTC
CDR3aa: CASSLAGSGANVLTF
j_gene: TRBJ2-6
abundance: -
v_gene: TRBV28
d_gene: TRBD2

CDR3nt: TGTGCCAGCGGTTCCGGCGGGGGGGAAGAGACCCAGTACTTC
CDR3aa: CASGSGGGEETQYF
j_gene: TRBJ2-5
abundance: -
v_gene: TRBV4-2
d_gene: TRBD2

CDR3nt: TGTGCCAGCAGCTCCCAGGGGACAGGGGGCGCCTATGGCTACACCTTC
CDR3aa: CASSSQGTGGAYGYTF
j_gene: TRBJ1-2
abundance: -
v_gene: TRBV5-6
d_gene: TRBD1

CDR3nt: TGTGCCAGCAGTTACGATAGGGACAGAAGCACAGATACGCAGTATTTT
CDR3aa: CASSYDRDRSTDTQYF
j_gene: TRBJ2-3
abundance: -
v_gene: TRBV6-2/TRBV6-3
d_gene: TRBD1

CDR3nt: TGTGCCAGCAGCTTCTATAGCGGGGAGAACACCGGGGAGCTGTTTTTT
CDR3aa: CASSFYSGENTGELFF
j_gene: TRBJ2-2
abundance: -
v_gene: TRBV5-5
d_gene: TRBD2

CDR3nt: TGTGCCAGCAGTTACGGGGGCTGGCGAAGAAATGAAGCTTTCTTT
CDR3aa: CASSYGGWRRNEAFF
j_gene: TRBJ1-1
abundance: -
v_gene: TRBV6-2/TRBV6-3
d_gene: -

CDR3nt: TGCGCCAGCAGCCCGGACAGGGCCGGCACAGATACGCAGTATTTT
CDR3aa: CASSPDRAGTDTQYF
j_gene: TRBJ2-3
abundance: -
v_gene: TRBV5-1
d_gene: TRBD1

CDR3nt: TGTGCCAGTAGTATGCGCATCCAGGCGGGGGCCTCCTACGAGCAGTACTTC
CDR3aa: CASSMRIQAGASYEQYF
j_gene: TRBJ2-7
abundance: -
v_gene: TRBV19
d_gene: -

CDR3nt: TGCAGCGCCTTCCCCAGGGGGCAGAATGAGCAGTTCTTC
CDR3aa: CSAFPRGQNEQFF
j_gene: TRBJ2-1
abundance: once
v_gene: TRBV29-1
d_gene: TRBD1

CDR3nt: TGTGCCAGCAGCGACGAGGGCCGGAGCTCCTACGAGCAGTACTTC
CDR3aa: CASSDEGRSSYEQYF
j_gene: TRBJ2-7
abundance: -
v_gene: TRBV7-2
d_gene: -

CDR3nt: TGTGCCAGCAGCTTGGGGGGGGTCTCCTACGAGCAGTACTTC
CDR3aa: CASSLGGVSYEQYF
j_gene: TRBJ2-7
abundance: -
v_gene: TRBV5-4
d_gene: -

CDR3nt: TGTGCCAGCATTCTGGACACTCCCTATAATTCACCCCTCCACTTT
CDR3aa: CASILDTPYNSPLHF
j_gene: TRBJ1-6
abundance: -
v_gene: TRBV2
d_gene: -

CDR3nt: TGTGCCAGCAGCAGGGCCGGACAAAACTATGGCTACACCTTC
CDR3aa: CASSRAGQNYGYTF
j_gene: TRBJ1-2
abundance: -
v_gene: TRBV27
d_gene: -

CDR3nt: TGCAGTGCTAGTGGTCCGGGGTGGGATTCACCCCTCCACTTT
CDR3aa: CSASGPGWDSPLHF
j_gene: TRBJ1-6
abundance: -
v_gene: TRBV20-1
d_gene: -

CDR3nt: TGCGCCAGCAGAAGCGGGGAGTACACAGATACGCAGTATTTT
CDR3aa: CASRSGEYTDTQYF
j_gene: TRBJ2-3
abundance: -
v_gene: TRBV5-1
d_gene: TRBD2

CDR3nt: TGTGCCAGCAGTCTGAATCAGGGGGTTGTAGAGACCCAGTACTTC
CDR3aa: CASSLNQGVVETQYF
j_gene: TRBJ2-5
abundance: -
v_gene: TRBV2
d_gene: TRBD1

CDR3nt: TGTGCCAGCAGTTTATTCGTAGCGGGGGGGAGCCCAGATACGCAGTATTTT
CDR3aa: CASSLFVAGGSPDTQYF
j_gene: TRBJ2-3
abundance: -
v_gene: TRBV28
d_gene: TRBD2

CDR3nt: TGTGCCAGCAGCTTACGTGACGAGCAGTACTTC
CDR3aa: CASSLRDEQYF
j_gene: TRBJ2-7
abundance: -
v_gene: TRBV7-2
d_gene: -

CDR3nt: TGTGCCAGCAGTTGGGGGGGTGAAAAACTGTTTTTT
CDR3aa: CASSWGGEKLFF
j_gene: TRBJ1-4
abundance: -
v_gene: TRBV12-3/TRBV12-4
d_gene: -

CDR3nt: TGTGCCACCAGCAGAGATGCCTATAGCAATCAGCCCCAGCATTTT
CDR3aa: CATSRDAYSNQPQHF
j_gene: TRBJ1-5
abundance: few
v_gene: TRBV15
d_gene: -

CDR3nt: TGTGCCAGCAGCCGCACGTCTAGCGGCTATCAAGAGACCCAGTACTTC
CDR3aa: CASSRTSSGYQETQYF
j_gene: TRBJ2-5
abundance: -
v_gene: TRBV5-4
d_gene: TRBD2

CDR3nt: TGTGCCAGTACGAACAGGGGGGACACCGGGGAGCTGTTTTTT
CDR3aa: CASTNRGDTGELFF
j_gene: TRBJ2-2
abundance: -
v_gene: TRBV19
d_gene: TRBD1

CDR3nt: TGTGCCAGCGGGGGACAGTTGTACACTGAAGCTTTCTTT
CDR3aa: CASGGQLYTEAFF
j_gene: TRBJ1-1
abundance: -
v_gene: TRBV2
d_gene: TRBD1

CDR3nt: TGTGCCAGCAGTGTACAGGGTGGAGAGACCCAGTACTTC
CDR3aa: CASSVQGGETQYF
j_gene: TRBJ2-5
abundance: -
v_gene: TRBV25-1
d_gene: -

CDR3nt: TGTGCCAGCAGCTTATCGGCAGGGGCTGGCAATGAGCAGTTCTTC
CDR3aa: CASSLSAGAGNEQFF
j_gene: TRBJ2-1
abundance: -
v_gene: TRBV7-2
d_gene: -

CDR3nt: TGTGCCAGCAGTCGACAGGGAACTGAGCAGTTCTTC
CDR3aa: CASSRQGTEQFF
j_gene: TRBJ2-1
abundance: -
v_gene: TRBV27
d_gene: TRBD1

CDR3nt: TGCAGCATAAGTGGAGCCGGGGAGCTGTTTTTT
CDR3aa: CSISGAGELFF
j_gene: TRBJ2-2
abundance: -
v_gene: TRBV20-1
d_gene: -

CDR3nt: TGCGCCAGCAGCTCTAATCGACAGAGCCTCTATGGCTACACCTTC
CDR3aa: CASSSNRQSLYGYTF
j_gene: TRBJ1-2
abundance: -
v_gene: TRBV4-1
d_gene: -

CDR3nt: TGTGCCAGCAGTTCGCCAAGACAGTCGTCTGAAGCTTTCTTT
CDR3aa: CASSSPRQSSEAFF
j_gene: TRBJ1-1
abundance: -
v_gene: TRBV6-5
d_gene: -

CDR3nt: TGTGCCTGGTCGGGACAGAACACAGATACGCAGTATTTT
CDR3aa: CAWSGQNTDTQYF
j_gene: TRBJ2-3
abundance: -
v_gene: TRBV30
d_gene: TRBD1

CDR3nt: TGTGCCAGCAGTACTAGGGGGGGCTACGAGCAGTACTTC
CDR3aa: CASSTRGGYEQYF
j_gene: TRBJ2-7
abundance: few
v_gene: TRBV7-2
d_gene: -

CDR3nt: TGTGCCAGCAGTTACCCCGGTGTCGAGCAGTACTTC
CDR3aa: CASSYPGVEQYF
j_gene: TRBJ2-7
abundance: -
v_gene: TRBV7-9
d_gene: -

CDR3nt: TGTGCCAGCAGCTTAGGGCCGGGACAGGGAGTAGGTGAGCAGTTCTTC
CDR3aa: CASSLGPGQGVGEQFF
j_gene: TRBJ2-1
abundance: -
v_gene: TRBV7-9
d_gene: TRBD1

CDR3nt: TGTGCCAGCAGCTTACCTCCGGGGGAGCAGTACTTC
CDR3aa: CASSLPPGEQYF
j_gene: TRBJ2-7
abundance: few
v_gene: TRBV7-9
d_gene: -

CDR3nt: TGTGCCAGCAGCTTAGTGGACTTTTTCACAGATACGCAGTATTTT
CDR3aa: CASSLVDFFTDTQYF
j_gene: TRBJ2-3
abundance: -
v_gene: TRBV7-9
d_gene: -

CDR3nt: TGTGCCAGCAGCCGAACCCCCCCACTGACAGGGAGTCAGTTCGATACGCAGTATTTT
CDR3aa: CASSRTPPLTGSQFDTQYF
j_gene: TRBJ2-3
abundance: -
v_gene: TRBV5-5
d_gene: TRBD1

CDR3nt: TGTGCCAGCAGCTTGGGCGGGACAGGGTACGCTTTTGGCTACACCTTC
CDR3aa: CASSLGGTGYAFGYTF
j_gene: TRBJ1-2
abundance: -
v_gene: TRBV5-6
d_gene: TRBD1

CDR3nt: TGTGCCAGCAGCCTCCGGGACAGGGGGCGGTACGAGCAGTACTTC
CDR3aa: CASSLRDRGRYEQYF
j_gene: TRBJ2-7
abundance: -
v_gene: TRBV7-2
d_gene: TRBD1

CDR3nt: TGTGCCAGCAGCGCACAGGATACCACGCATGGCTACACCTTC
CDR3aa: CASSAQDTTHGYTF
j_gene: TRBJ1-2
abundance: -
v_gene: TRBV2
d_gene: -

CDR3nt: TGTGCCAGTAAGGTAGGCTGGGGAGAGGCTTTCTTT
CDR3aa: CASKVGWGEAFF
j_gene: TRBJ1-1
abundance: -
v_gene: TRBV19
d_gene: -

CDR3nt: TGTGCCAGCAGCCAAGATTTGACAGGAGCGTATGGCTACACCTTC
CDR3aa: CASSQDLTGAYGYTF
j_gene: TRBJ1-2
abundance: -
v_gene: TRBV3-1/TRBV3-2
d_gene: -

CDR3nt: TGCAGCGTTACAACAGCCACAGATACGCAGTATTTT
CDR3aa: CSVTTATDTQYF
j_gene: TRBJ2-3
abundance: -
v_gene: TRBV29-1
d_gene: -

CDR3nt: TGTGCCAGCAGCTTAGTTCGGGGGGCGGTGGATGGCTACACCTTC
CDR3aa: CASSLVRGAVDGYTF
j_gene: TRBJ1-2
abundance: -
v_gene: TRBV7-2
d_gene: -

CDR3nt: TGTGCCAGCAGCCAAGGGGTAGCGGAAGAAGAGACCCAGTACTTC
CDR3aa: CASSQGVAEEETQYF
j_gene: TRBJ2-5
abundance: -
v_gene: TRBV4-2
d_gene: -

CDR3nt: TGTGCCAGCAGCTTTCGGCCTCCAACTAGCGGGGTGAGCACAGATACGCAGTATTTT
CDR3aa: CASSFRPPTSGVSTDTQYF
j_gene: TRBJ2-3
abundance: -
v_gene: TRBV5-5
d_gene: TRBD2

CDR3nt: TGTGCCAGCAGCGTAGACGGTTTGGGCGAGACTTTCTTT
CDR3aa: CASSVDGLGETFF
j_gene: TRBJ1-1
abundance: -
v_gene: TRBV9
d_gene: -

CDR3nt: TGTGCCATCACACAGGGAGGGACTGAAGCTTTCTTT
CDR3aa: CAITQGGTEAFF
j_gene: TRBJ1-1
abundance: -
v_gene: TRBV15
d_gene: -

CDR3nt: TGTGCCAGCAGCCCCCCGGGAGGGCCCCAGCATTTT
CDR3aa: CASSPPGGPQHF
j_gene: TRBJ1-5
abundance: once
v_gene: TRBV6-5
d_gene: -

CDR3nt: TGTGCCAGCTCGGCTAGCGGGGGGGCCGGAGATACGCAGTATTTT
CDR3aa: CASSASGGAGDTQYF
j_gene: TRBJ2-3
abundance: -
v_gene: TRBV18
d_gene: TRBD2

CDR3nt: TGTGCCAGCAGCGAAACGGGGGGGACCTCCGGGGAGACCCAGTACTTC
CDR3aa: CASSETGGTSGETQYF
j_gene: TRBJ2-5
abundance: few
v_gene: TRBV7-3
d_gene: TRBD2